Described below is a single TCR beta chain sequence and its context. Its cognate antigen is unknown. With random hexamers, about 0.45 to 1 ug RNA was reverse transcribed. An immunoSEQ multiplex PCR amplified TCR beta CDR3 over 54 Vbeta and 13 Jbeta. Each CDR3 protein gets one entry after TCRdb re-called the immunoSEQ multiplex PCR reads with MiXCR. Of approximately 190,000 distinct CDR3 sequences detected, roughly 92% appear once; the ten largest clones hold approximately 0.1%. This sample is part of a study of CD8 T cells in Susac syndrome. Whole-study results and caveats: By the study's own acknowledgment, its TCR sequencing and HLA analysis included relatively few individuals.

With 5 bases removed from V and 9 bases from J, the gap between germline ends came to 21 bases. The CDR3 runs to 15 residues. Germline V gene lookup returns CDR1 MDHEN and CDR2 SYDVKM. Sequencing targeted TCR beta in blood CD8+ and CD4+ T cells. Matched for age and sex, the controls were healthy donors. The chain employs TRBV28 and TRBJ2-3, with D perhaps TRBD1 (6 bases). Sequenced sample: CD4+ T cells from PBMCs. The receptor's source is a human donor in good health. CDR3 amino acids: CASSPSTGGDRTQYF. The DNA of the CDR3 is TGTGCCAGCAGTCCCTCGACAGGTGGTGACAGGACGCAGTATTTT.